This TCR beta chain was retrieved from a study of breast tumors, draining lymph nodes, adjacent tissues. This clonotype was found many times. The antigen is undetermined. General study results and limits: Luminal-like breast cancer showed significantly higher tumor–nontumor repertoire similarity than basal-like.

Samples came from axillary lymph nodes draining the breast cancer. Trimming cost V 6 bases and J 3 bases, with 16 bases left between them. In germline, CDR1 is SNHLY, CDR2 FYNNEI. The CDR3 covers 15 residues. TCRdb recomputed calls from the multiplex PCR reads with MiXCR, one row per CDR3 protein. The table lists under 300,000 distinct CDR3 sequences, under 35% of them singletons, with 3% to 4% in the top ten. The sequenced sample was axillary lymph node tissue. The origin of this receptor is a female donor with breast cancer. Some clones in this sample may be carry-over from other donors' samples. This chain connects TRBV2 to TRBJ2-3; D might be TRBD2 (5 bases). In DNA form, the CDR3 reads TGTGCCAGCAGCGAACTAGTGAGAGGAACAGATACGCAGTATTTT. The encoded protein is CASSELVRGTDTQYF.